This T cell receptor beta chain was captured by sequencing in a study of T cell changes during pregnancy in multiple sclerosis. Between the trimmed V and J ends, which lost 8 bases and 8 bases, there was a span of 15 bases. Germline CDR1 MNHEY, CDR2 SVGAGI. The CDR3 covers 13 residues. Repertoires were generated with immunoSEQ multiplex PCR, while TCRdb's copy carries only in-frame clones and drops some. Seen here are 40,000 to 50,000 clones, around 90% observed once, and the top ten hold 10% to 13%. This clone was seen a few times. The rearrangement joins TRBV6-5 to TRBJ1-4; D is ambiguous. The sample in question was CD8+ T cells from peripheral blood mononuclear cells, obtained after pregnancy. This clonotype was sampled from a female donor with multiple sclerosis, enrolled in a pregnancy study. The CDR3 is CASGIRGREKLFF. The CDR3 DNA follows: TGTGCCAGCGGTATACGGGGTAGGGAAAAACTGTTTTTT.